The entry below gives a single T cell receptor (beta chain) sequence along with its context. As yet, its antigen is unknown. The sample has other DNA sequences that encode this CDR3 too. Naivety among CD8 cells was defined by CD45RO negativity and positive CCR7 selection, thereby excluding terminally differentiated effector memory CD45RA+ cells. Clones were read by immunoSEQ multiplex PCR, and TCRdb kept only the in-frame ones, dropping some. The table records about 2.1 million clones, roughly 91% of them present only once. These data are taken from a study of shared clonotypes between healthy human individuals. General study results and limits: Sampling was confined to blood; repertoires within tissues likely differ.

With 4 bases removed from V and 5 bases from J, the gap between germline ends came to 11 bases. Germline V gene sequence: CDR1 MGHRA, CDR2 YSYEKL. The CDR3 is 14 residues long. The specimen sequenced was naive CD8+ T cells from PBMCs. The chain couples TRBV4-1 to TRBJ2-2; possibly TRBD2 for D (5 bases). The source of this sequence is a man in his late teens or twenties in good health. Some clones in this sample may be carry-over from other donors' samples. CDR3 residues: CASSPRSGTGELFF. The CDR3 DNA follows: TGCGCCAGCAGCCCCAGGTCGGGGACCGGGGAGCTGTTTTTT.